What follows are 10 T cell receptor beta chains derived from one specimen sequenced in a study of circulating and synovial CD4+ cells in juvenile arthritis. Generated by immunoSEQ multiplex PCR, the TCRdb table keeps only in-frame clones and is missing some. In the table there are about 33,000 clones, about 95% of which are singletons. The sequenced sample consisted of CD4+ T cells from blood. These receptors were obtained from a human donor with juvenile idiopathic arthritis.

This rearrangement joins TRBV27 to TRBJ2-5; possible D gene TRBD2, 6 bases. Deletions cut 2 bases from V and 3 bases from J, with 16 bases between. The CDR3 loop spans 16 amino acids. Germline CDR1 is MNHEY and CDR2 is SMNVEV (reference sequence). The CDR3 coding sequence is TGTGCCAGCAGTTTAAGTGGGGCTGCGGGGAAAGAGACCCAGTACTTC. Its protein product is CASSLSGAAGKETQYF.

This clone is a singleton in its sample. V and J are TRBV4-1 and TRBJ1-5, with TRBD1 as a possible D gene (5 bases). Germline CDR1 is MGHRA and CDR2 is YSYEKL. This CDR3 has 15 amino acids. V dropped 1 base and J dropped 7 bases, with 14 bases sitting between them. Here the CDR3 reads CASSQAGGWGQPQHF. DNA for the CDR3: TGCGCCAGCAGCCAAGCGGGGGGGTGGGGGCAGCCCCAGCATTTT.

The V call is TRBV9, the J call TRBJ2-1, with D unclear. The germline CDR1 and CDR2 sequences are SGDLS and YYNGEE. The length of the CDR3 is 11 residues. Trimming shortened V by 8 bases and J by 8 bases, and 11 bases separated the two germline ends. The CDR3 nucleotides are TGTGCCAGAAGAGTTCCCCATGAGCAGTTCTTC. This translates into CARRVPHEQFF.

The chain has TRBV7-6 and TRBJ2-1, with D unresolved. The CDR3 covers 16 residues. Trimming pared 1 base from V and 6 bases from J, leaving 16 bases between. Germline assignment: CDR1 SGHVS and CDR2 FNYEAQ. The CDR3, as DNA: TGTGCCAGCAGCTTAGGTTCACGCGCGGATCTCAATGAGCAGTTCTTC. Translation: CASSLGSRADLNEQFF.

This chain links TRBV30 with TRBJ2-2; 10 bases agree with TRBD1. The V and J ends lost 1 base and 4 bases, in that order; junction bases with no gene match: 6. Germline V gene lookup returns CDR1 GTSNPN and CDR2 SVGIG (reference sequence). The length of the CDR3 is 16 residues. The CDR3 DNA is TGTGCCTGGAGTGGCCCCGGGACAGGGGTCACCGGGGAGCTGTTTTTT. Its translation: CAWSGPGTGVTGELFF. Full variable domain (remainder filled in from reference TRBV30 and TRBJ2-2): SQTIHQWPATLVQPVGSPLSLECTVEGTSNPNLYWYRQAAGRGLQLLFYSVGIGQISSEVPQNLSASRPQDRQFILSSKKLLLSDSGFYLCAWSGPGTGVTGELFFGEGSRLTVL.

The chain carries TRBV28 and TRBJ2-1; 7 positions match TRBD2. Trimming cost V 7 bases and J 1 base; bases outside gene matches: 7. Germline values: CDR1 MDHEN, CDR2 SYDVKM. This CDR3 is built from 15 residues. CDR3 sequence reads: CASNPGGKSYNEQFF. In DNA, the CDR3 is TGTGCCAGCAACCCGGGGGGAAAGTCCTACAATGAGCAGTTCTTC.

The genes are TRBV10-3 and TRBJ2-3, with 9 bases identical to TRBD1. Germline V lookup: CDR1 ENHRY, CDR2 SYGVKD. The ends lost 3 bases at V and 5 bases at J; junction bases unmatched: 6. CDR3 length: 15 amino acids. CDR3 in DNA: TGTGCCATCAGTGAAACAGGGGGCAGAGGAGATACGCAGTATTTT. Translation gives CAISETGGRGDTQYF.

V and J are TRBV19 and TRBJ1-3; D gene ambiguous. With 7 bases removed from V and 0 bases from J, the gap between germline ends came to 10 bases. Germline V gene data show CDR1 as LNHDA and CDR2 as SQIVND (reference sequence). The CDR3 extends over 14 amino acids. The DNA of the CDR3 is TGTGCCAGTATTCGCGGAGTCTCTGGAAACACCATATATTTT. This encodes CASIRGVSGNTIYF.

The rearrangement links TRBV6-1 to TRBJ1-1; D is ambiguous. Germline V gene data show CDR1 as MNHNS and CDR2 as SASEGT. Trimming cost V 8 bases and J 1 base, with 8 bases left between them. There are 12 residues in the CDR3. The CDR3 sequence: CASAQPNTEAFF. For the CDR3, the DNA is TGTGCCAGCGCACAACCGAACACTGAAGCTTTCTTT.

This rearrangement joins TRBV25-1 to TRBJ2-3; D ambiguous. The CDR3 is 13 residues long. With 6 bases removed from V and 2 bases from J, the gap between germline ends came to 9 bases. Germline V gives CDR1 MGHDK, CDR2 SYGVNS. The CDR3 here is CASRDQDTDTQYF. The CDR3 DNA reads TGTGCCAGCAGAGACCAGGACACAGATACGCAGTATTTT.